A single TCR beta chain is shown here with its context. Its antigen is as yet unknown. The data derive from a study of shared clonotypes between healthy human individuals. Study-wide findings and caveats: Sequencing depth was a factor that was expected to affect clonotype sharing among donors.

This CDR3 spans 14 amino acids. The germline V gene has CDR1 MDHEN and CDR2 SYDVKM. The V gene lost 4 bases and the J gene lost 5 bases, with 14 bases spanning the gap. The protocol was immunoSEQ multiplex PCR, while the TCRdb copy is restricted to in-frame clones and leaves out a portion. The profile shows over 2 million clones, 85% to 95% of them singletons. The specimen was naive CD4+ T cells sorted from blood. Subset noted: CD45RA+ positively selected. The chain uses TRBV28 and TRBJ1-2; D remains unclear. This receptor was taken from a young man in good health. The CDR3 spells CASSSPRAGYGYTF. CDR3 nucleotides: TGTGCCAGCAGTTCCCCCCGGGCTGGGTATGGCTACACCTTC.